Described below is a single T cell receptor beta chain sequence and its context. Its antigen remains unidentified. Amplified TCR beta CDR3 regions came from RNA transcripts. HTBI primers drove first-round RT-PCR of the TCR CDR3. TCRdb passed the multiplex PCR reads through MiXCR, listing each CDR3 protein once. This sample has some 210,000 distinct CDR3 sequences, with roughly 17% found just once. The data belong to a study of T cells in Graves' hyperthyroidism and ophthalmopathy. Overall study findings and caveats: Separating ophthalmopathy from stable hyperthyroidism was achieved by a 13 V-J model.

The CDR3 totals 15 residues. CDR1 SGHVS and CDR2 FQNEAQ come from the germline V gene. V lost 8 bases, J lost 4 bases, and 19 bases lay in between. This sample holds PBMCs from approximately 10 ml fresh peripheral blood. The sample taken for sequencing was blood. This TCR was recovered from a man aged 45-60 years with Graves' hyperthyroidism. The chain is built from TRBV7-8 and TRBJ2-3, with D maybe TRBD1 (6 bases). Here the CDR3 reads CASGLGGFWADTQYF. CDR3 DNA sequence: TGTGCCAGCGGCCTAGGGGGTTTCTGGGCAGATACGCAGTATTTT. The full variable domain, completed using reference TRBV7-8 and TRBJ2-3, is GAGVSQSPRYKVAKRGQDVALRCDPISGHVSLFWYQQALGQGPEFLTYFQNEAQLDKSGLPSDRFFAERPEGSVSTLKIQRTQQEDSAVYLCASGLGGFWADTQYFGPGTRLTVL.